The 22 T cell receptor beta chains given below trace back to one sample, sequenced in a study of tumor-infiltrating lymphocytes in primary liver carcinoma. Taking about 18-31 mg of unsorted bulk tissue, the authors co-extracted RNA and DNA. cDNA specific to TCR beta was made from approximately 0.55 ug of total RNA, with a constant-region primer employed for priming. Slightly modified ARM-PCR served as the procedure for the TCR beta libraries. These libraries came from three rounds of nested multiplex PCR. Each of the first two PCR rounds ran nine to ten cycles with TRBV1-TRBV30 forward and C-beta reverse primers. TCRdb processed the multiplex PCR reads anew with MiXCR; each CDR3 protein has one entry. The repertoire holds more than 70,000 distinct CDR3 sequences, with about three quarters as singletons. The sample comprised liver tumor tissue from sampling region 1. Noted subset: tumor region T1, superior pole. These receptors were taken from a man aged 35 to 55 with primary liver carcinoma and hepatitis B virus infection.

A note on this clonotype: The junction does not match germline at one end; this may be a read error. The chain is built from TRBV10-1 and TRBJ2-7, with 8 positions matching TRBD1. Germline CDR1 is WNHNN and CDR2 is SYGVQD (reference sequence). The CDR3 covers 13 residues. The CDR3 DNA reads TGCGCCAGCAGTGTGTCAGGGGGCCACGAGCGGTACTTC. Its translation is CASSVSGGHERYF.

A note on this clonotype: Without the conserved terminal phenylalanine or tryptophan, this CDR3 likely stems from a read error. This chain uses TRBV28 with TRBJ2-1, with 8 bases identical to TRBD2. The CDR3 consists of 14 residues. CDR1 and CDR2 from the germline V gene are MDHEN and SYDVKM. The V and J ends lost 9 bases and 10 bases, in that order; junction bases with no gene match: 14. Here the CDR3 DNA reads TGTGCCAGGATCACTGGCGGGGGGACCGCGGAGCAGTTCCTC. Protein: CARITGGGTAEQFL.

To note about this clonotype: One end of the junction fails to match germline, which may point to a read error. The CDR3 loop reads CASGLASGFRSPLHF. The CDR3 region has the DNA TGTGCCAGCGGCTTAGCCTCAGGGTTTCGATCACCCCTCCACTTT. The chain links TRBV7-9 to TRBJ1-6; a possible D gene is TRBD1 (5 bases). Germline CDR1 and CDR2: SEHNR and FQNEAQ (reference sequence). This CDR3 has 15 residues.

In the case of this clonotype: One end of the junction fails to match germline, which may point to a read error. The chain is built from TRBV29-1 and TRBJ2-7; D uncertain. The CDR3 covers 12 residues. Germline values: CDR1 SQVTM, CDR2 ANQGSEA. The CDR3 here is CSVAIGYYEQYF. The CDR3 DNA reads as TGCAGCGTTGCCATAGGTTACTACGAACAGTACTTC.

The sample holds one count of this clonotype. Mismatch with germline at one junction end may stem from a read error. The chain couples TRBV11-2 to TRBJ2-6; TRBD1 matches 9 bases. The CDR3 consists of 18 residues. CDR1 is SGHAT, CDR2 FQNNGV, per germline. CDR3 sequence reads: CASSLRQGDPSGANVLTF. DNA of the CDR3: TGTGCCAGCAGCTTAAGACAGGGGGACCCTTCTGGGGCCAACGTCCTAACTTTC.

This clonotype showed up many times. This chain connects TRBV10-3 to TRBJ2-7; 8 positions agree with TRBD2. The CDR3 has 16 amino acids. V lost 3 bases, J lost 4 bases, and 11 bases stayed unmatched. Germline V gene data show CDR1 as ENHRY and CDR2 as SYGVKD. The CDR3 here is CAISDRGSGSRYEQYF. CDR3 nucleotides: TGTGCCATCAGTGATAGAGGGAGCGGGAGCAGGTACGAGCAGTACTTC.

This chain joins TRBV6-6 and TRBJ1-6, with 7 bases that match TRBD1. The CDR3 has 13 amino acids. After removal of 6 bases from V and 12 bases from J, the junction contained 8 bases not matched to a gene. CDR1 is MNHNY and CDR2 is SVGAGI in the germline V gene (reference sequence). The CDR3 region is CASRIRGDLPLHF. The DNA for the CDR3 is TGTGCCAGCAGGATCAGGGGGGACTTACCCCTCCACTTT.

The chain carries TRBV7-9 and TRBJ2-3; D unresolved. The end of the DNA is better explained by TRBJ1-5, so the J call may be wrong. The CDR3 runs 12 residues. Germline loops: CDR1 SEHNR, CDR2 FQNEAQ (reference sequence). CDR3 DNA: TGTGCCAGCAGCACGGGATCAGATACGCAGCATTTT. This encodes CASSTGSDTQHF.

Concerning this clonotype: One end of the junction does not line up with germline, which may come from a read error. The chain carries TRBV10-2 and TRBJ2-7; D gene uncertain. This CDR3 comprises 13 residues. Germline CDR1 reads WSHSY; CDR2 reads SAAADI. The CDR3 region has the DNA TGCGCCAGCTGTGAGGACGCCCGGTACGAGCAGTACTTC. Translated: CASCEDARYEQYF.

With respect to this clonotype: This CDR3 fails to terminate in the conserved phenylalanine or tryptophan, so it likely reflects a read error. This chain connects TRBV28 to TRBJ2-7, with D possibly matching TRBD2 (6 bases). Trimming pared 10 bases from V and 0 bases from J, leaving 16 bases between. CDR1 and CDR2 from the germline V gene are MDHEN and SYDVKM. This CDR3 spans 14 amino acids. CDR3 DNA sequence: TGTGCCATCAAAAACCTAGCGCTCTCCTACGAGCAGTACTTA. This sequence encodes CAIKNLALSYEQYL.

In regard to this clonotype: At one end the junction does not follow the germline gene, possibly because of a read error. V gene TRBV20-1 combines with J gene TRBJ2-5, with 9 bases lining up with TRBD2. This CDR3 is built from 12 residues. Looked up from germline, CDR1 is DFQATT and CDR2 is SNEGSKA (reference sequence). The DNA of the CDR3 is TGCAGTGCTAGTGTAGCGGGAGAGACTCAGTACTTC. Amino acids: CSASVAGETQYF.

The chain joins TRBV10-3 to TRBJ2-7, with 8 bases fitting TRBD2. The CDR3 totals 16 residues. Germline V CDR1 and CDR2: ENHRY, SYGVKD. V trimming: 2 bases; J trimming: 6 bases; junction bases outside the gene matches: 12. Written as DNA, the CDR3 is TGTGCCATCAGTGAGGGTAACTCGGGGGGGGGCCTCGAGCAGTACTTC. This sequence encodes CAISEGNSGGGLEQYF.

This chain uses TRBV12-5 with TRBJ2-2; no clear D. The ends were cut back, 3 bases at V and 14 bases at J, with 13 bases in the middle. The CDR3 is made up of 12 amino acids. The germline V gene has CDR1 LGHNT and CDR2 FRNRAP. CDR3 DNA sequence: TGTGCTAGTGGTTTAGGGCAGGTGAACCTGTTTTTT. Translation gives CASGLGQVNLFF.

In the case of this clonotype: This is likely a read error, given that the CDR3 carries no conserved phenylalanine or tryptophan at its end. The CDR3 reads CDSSLDLGTITYNEQFL. The CDR3 DNA is TGTGACAGCAGCTTAGATCTAGGGACAATTACCTACAATGAGCAGTTCCTC. The chain joins TRBV7-8 to TRBJ2-1, with D tentatively TRBD1 (6 bases). Per germline, CDR1 SGHVS and CDR2 FQNEAQ. This CDR3 comprises 17 residues.

Remarks on this clonotype: The CDR3 end shows no conserved phenylalanine or tryptophan, and so a read error is likely. J is TRBJ2-7 and V is TRBV11-2; D not certain. Germline CDR1 is SGHAT and CDR2 is FQNNGV. The CDR3 runs 14 residues. CDR3 nucleotide sequence: TGTGTCAGTAGCTTAACTGACACTGCCTACGACCAGTACTAC. It yields the protein CVSSLTDTAYDQYY.

Notes on this clonotype: Germline is not matched at one junction end, which may reflect a read error. This chain joins TRBV29-1 and TRBJ2-1; 7 bases match TRBD2. Germline CDR1 is SQVTM and CDR2 is ANQGSEA. The CDR3 is made up of 16 amino acids. CDR3 in amino acids: CSVAWTSESSYNEQFF. The DNA for the CDR3 is TGCAGCGTCGCCTGGACTAGTGAGAGCTCCTACAATGAGCAGTTTTTC.

Comment on this clonotype: The CDR3 does not end in the conserved phenylalanine or tryptophan, so this is likely a read error. This chain connects TRBV6-1 to TRBJ1-6; the D is unclear. This CDR3 region has 15 residues. Germline-derived CDR1 and CDR2 are MNHNS and SASEGT. The CDR3 region has the DNA TGTGTCAGCACCGAAGCGACCGCGACTAGTTCACCCCTCCACGTT. It encodes CVSTEATATSSPLHV.

Details on this clonotype: A much larger clone lies one base from this, so it may be a read error. In DNA form, the CDR3 reads TGCAGTGCTAGTATCCACAGGACAGGGCCGAATGGCTACACCTTC. Translation gives CSASIHRTGPNGYTF. The rearrangement joins TRBV20-1 to TRBJ1-2; TRBD1 matches at 8 bases. Per germline, CDR1 DFQATT and CDR2 SNEGSKA (reference sequence). Trimming removed 3 bases from V and 6 bases from J; junction bases left unmatched: 12. The CDR3 is made up of 15 amino acids.

Comments on this clonotype: Relative to the germline gene, one junction end is altered; a read error may explain this. The V and J genes are TRBV19 and TRBJ1-1; D perhaps matches TRBD1 (5 bases). This CDR3 is built from 13 residues. Germline V CDR1 and CDR2: LNHDA, SQIVND (reference sequence). The CDR3 here is CANSARQNTEAFF. The CDR3 nucleotides are TGTGCCAATAGTGCCCGACAGAACACTGAAGCTTTCTTC.

With regard to this clonotype: A junction end diverges from the germline sequence, so it may reflect a read error. V usage is TRBV4-2 and J usage is TRBJ2-7, with D uncertain. Germline-derived CDR1 and CDR2 are LGHNA and YNFKEQ. The CDR3 totals 14 residues. CDR3 protein: CASTQEQDEYEQYF. CDR3 bases: TGTGCCAGCACCCAAGAGCAGGACGAGTACGAGCAGTACTTC.

A remark on this clonotype: Its ends do not fully match the called genes, so a read error is possible. The chain employs TRBV6-5 and TRBJ2-2, with D unclear. The CDR3 spans 15 residues. Germline loops: CDR1 MNHEY, CDR2 SVGAGI. CDR3 region: CASRYAVDGTGELFF. In DNA, the CDR3 is TGTGCTAGCAGATACGCGGTGGACGGCACCGGGGAGCTGTTTTTT.

A note on this clonotype: The missing conserved phenylalanine or tryptophan at the end of this CDR3 makes a read error likely. The rearrangement joins TRBV10-3 to TRBJ1-2; no firm D call. The CDR3 runs 15 residues. Germline V gives CDR1 ENHRY, CDR2 SYGVKD. This chain's CDR3 is CALSDHLVGKDGYTV. In DNA form, the CDR3 reads TGTGCCCTCAGTGACCACCTCGTGGGGAAGGATGGCTACACCGTC.